This T cell receptor beta chain was sequenced for a study of cytomegalovirus exposure and HLA in healthy donors. Both 60 Vbeta primers and 13 Jbeta primers went into the PCR. This table comes from immunoSEQ multiplex PCR, and its TCRdb copy is limited to in-frame clones, with some not included. The sample yields 200,000 to 300,000 clones, more than 75% seen once. The germline V gene encodes CDR1 KGHSH and CDR2 LQKENI. The CDR3 runs 17 residues. V was pared by 6 bases and J by 2 bases, with 22 bases between. V usage is TRBV18 and J usage is TRBJ2-5; TRBD1 is a possible D gene (6 bases). The receptor was isolated from a woman in her forties in good health and CMV-seropositive. The material sequenced was PBMCs. The DNA for the CDR3 is TGTGCCAGCTCGGCGACCGGGACACCTATCCAACAAGAGACCCAGTACTTC. It yields the protein CASSATGTPIQQETQYF.